These T cell receptor beta chains were read from a single sample in a study of graft-versus-host responses after intestinal transplantation. Repertoires were generated with immunoSEQ multiplex PCR, while TCRdb's copy carries only in-frame clones and drops some. The data show roughly 56,000 clones, about 93% seen once. Sequenced material: PBMCs, taken approximately 120 days after intestinal transplantation. These receptors were obtained from a human patient who received an intestinal transplant, so some T cells may come from the graft donor. CDR3s include the opening cysteine and the closing phenylalanine or tryptophan. D genes are given only for firm matches. Clone sizes are given selectively: once, few, many, or a class where the clone is expanded.

TRBV5-1,-,TRBD2,TRBJ2-7,TGCGCCAGCAGCCCGACTAGCGGGAGGGCCTTTTACGAGCAGTACTTC,CASSPTSGRAFYEQYF
TRBV25-1,-,-,TRBJ1-4,TGTGCCAGCAGTGAGGGTATTGCAACTAATGAAAAACTGTTTTTT,CASSEGIATNEKLFF
TRBV27,-,-,TRBJ2-1,TGTGCCAGCGGGGGACCGTACAATGAGCAGTTCTTC,CASGGPYNEQFF
TRBV2,-,-,TRBJ2-3,TGTGCCAGCAGTGTGGAGGGGGATACGCAGTATTTT,CASSVEGDTQYF
TRBV27,-,-,TRBJ2-7,TGTGCCAGCGGGGAAACCTACGAGCAGTACTTC,CASGETYEQYF
TRBV7-9,-,TRBD1,TRBJ1-2,TGTGCCAGCAGCTCGACAGGGGGCCTCCTAGCTAACTATGGCTACACCTTC,CASSSTGGLLANYGYTF
TRBV5-1,-,-,TRBJ2-5,TGCGCCAGCAGCCGCCTCGGTCAGTTACAAGAGACCCAGTACTTC,CASSRLGQLQETQYF
TRBV4-1,-,TRBD1,TRBJ1-1,TGCGCCAGCAGCAACCCGACAGGGGGTCTTCGGACTGAAGCTTTCTTT,CASSNPTGGLRTEAFF
TRBV21-1,-,-,TRBJ2-7,TGTGCCAGCAGCAAGGACGGGACTCTTCAATACGAGCAGTACTTC,CASSKDGTLQYEQYF
TRBV2,-,-,TRBJ2-1,TGTGCCAGCAGTGAAGGTCTAGAATACAATGAGCAGTTCTTC,CASSEGLEYNEQFF
TRBV12-5,-,-,TRBJ2-1,TGTGCTAGTGGTTTACACCATGAGCAGTTCTTC,CASGLHHEQFF
TRBV7-6,-,TRBD1,TRBJ1-4,TGTGCCAGCAGCCCCAGGGGGCGTGTTAATGAAAAACTGTTTTTT,CASSPRGRVNEKLFF
TRBV19,few,TRBD1,TRBJ2-7,TGTGCCAGTTCCGGGGCACAGGGGCGCTACGAGCAGTACTTC,CASSGAQGRYEQYF
TRBV19,-,-,TRBJ2-5,TGTGCCAGTAGTTTAGGGCGTCAAGAGACCCAGTACTTC,CASSLGRQETQYF
TRBV28,-,-,TRBJ1-2,TGTGCCAGCAGTTTACCCTTTCCGACGAGGGAGTACGGCTACACCTTC,CASSLPFPTREYGYTF
TRBV14,-,-,TRBJ1-1,TGTGCCAGCAGCCATTCGTCCGGAGAAGCTTTCTTT,CASSHSSGEAFF
TRBV7-7,-,TRBD1,TRBJ2-5,TGTGCCAGCAGCCAGGACAGGAGAGAGACCCAGTACTTC,CASSQDRRETQYF
TRBV5-4,-,TRBD2,TRBJ2-7,TGTGCCAGCAGCACCGGAATAGCGGGAGTCGAGCAGTACTTC,CASSTGIAGVEQYF
TRBV6-1,-,TRBD2,TRBJ2-3,TGTGCCAGCAGTGAGTTAGCGGGAGACGAAAGCACAGATACGCAGTATTTT,CASSELAGDESTDTQYF
TRBV11-2,-,-,TRBJ2-2,TGTGCCAGCAGCTTAAAGTGGGGGGCCGCGGTCACCGGGGAGCTGTTTTTT,CASSLKWGAAVTGELFF